What follows is one TCR beta chain and its context. Its target antigen remains unknown. No base quality values were provided; no much bigger clone lies one nucleotide off. The germline V gene gives CDR1 as SNHLY and CDR2 as FYNNEI. Trimming costs V 6 bases and J 0 bases, and their ends lie 11 bases apart. The CDR3 measures 14 amino acids from cysteine to phenylalanine. Of the read, only the CDR3 DNA is kept; its 42 bases are in frame from base 1. TCRbeta CDR3 regions were amplified from genomic DNA using the immunoSEQ Assay, a bias-controlled multiplex PCR. The authors processed their data as follows. The number of nucleated cells in each sample was estimated from the amplification of reference gene primers within the assay. Sequence reads were collapsed and filtered to measure the absolute abundance of every unique TCRbeta CDR3 rearrangement. For each sample, productive Simpson clonality was calculated as the square root of Simpson's diversity index across productive rearrangements. Held by TCRdb, this immuneACCESS table contains in-frame sequences only and omits some clones. Under half of the omission traces to an unresolved V gene where checked; the cause of the rest is unknown. Clone size and the V and J calls come from that table; the DNA yielded D and trimming. The sample yields 150,000 to 160,000 clones; roughly 83% were counted once. The ten biggest clones cover over 25% of the sample.

Whole blood was collected in K2EDTA tubes by collaborating institutions according to the institutions' own protocols. Collaborator samples were shipped for TCRbeta analysis as frozen whole blood, isolated PBMCs, or DNA extracted from either sample type. The data are from a study of blood T cell repertoires in COVID-19 (TCRdb year 2020). Regarding the research as a whole: Samples covering the acute and convalescent phases of COVID-19 were provided by collaborators in the United States, Italy and Spain. Where available, HLA class I and class II types were taken from metadata supplied by the sample provider and were not determined by assay-based typing. The material from the prospective study consisted of cDNA or gDNA derived from T cells, B-cell-depleted T cells, or PBMCs. Subjects who had been exposed to COVID-19, were actively infected with it, or had recovered from it provided the deeply sampled blood TCRbeta repertoires that made up the dataset. Samples were obtained from the ongoing ImmuneRACE study (first 160 participants) and from roughly 1,300 subjects provided by 6 global collaborators. The sample metadata nearly always contained a de-identified subject ID, COVID-19 status, age in years and sex. The repertoires were released in a freely available public database intended as a resource for research on the immune response to SARS-CoV-2.

Here is what the overall study found, with its caveats: The amount of clinical and demographic metadata varied by source and participant and was provided uncurated.

This receptor was identified in a woman aged 55-69 years with acute or convalescent COVID-19. Specimen: peripheral blood. This sequence uses TRBV2 and TRBJ1-1; there is no confident call for the D gene. CDR3 protein: CASSQQKMNTEAFF. The bases read TGTGCCAGCAGCCAACAGAAAATGAACACTGAAGCTTTCTTT.